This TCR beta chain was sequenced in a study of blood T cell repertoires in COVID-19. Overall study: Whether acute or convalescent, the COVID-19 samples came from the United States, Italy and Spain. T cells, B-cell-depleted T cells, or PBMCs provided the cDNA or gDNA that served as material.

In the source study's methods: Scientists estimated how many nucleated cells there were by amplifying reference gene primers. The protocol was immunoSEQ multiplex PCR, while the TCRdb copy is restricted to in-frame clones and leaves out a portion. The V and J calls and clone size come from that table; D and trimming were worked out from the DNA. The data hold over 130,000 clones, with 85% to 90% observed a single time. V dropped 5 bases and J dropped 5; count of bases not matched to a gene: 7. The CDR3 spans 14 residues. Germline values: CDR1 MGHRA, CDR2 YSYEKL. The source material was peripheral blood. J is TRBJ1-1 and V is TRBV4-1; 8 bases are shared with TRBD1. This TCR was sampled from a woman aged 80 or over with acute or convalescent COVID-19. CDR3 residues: CASSIQGVGTEAFF. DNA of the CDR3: TGCGCCAGCAGCATACAGGGGGTAGGTACTGAAGCTTTCTTT.